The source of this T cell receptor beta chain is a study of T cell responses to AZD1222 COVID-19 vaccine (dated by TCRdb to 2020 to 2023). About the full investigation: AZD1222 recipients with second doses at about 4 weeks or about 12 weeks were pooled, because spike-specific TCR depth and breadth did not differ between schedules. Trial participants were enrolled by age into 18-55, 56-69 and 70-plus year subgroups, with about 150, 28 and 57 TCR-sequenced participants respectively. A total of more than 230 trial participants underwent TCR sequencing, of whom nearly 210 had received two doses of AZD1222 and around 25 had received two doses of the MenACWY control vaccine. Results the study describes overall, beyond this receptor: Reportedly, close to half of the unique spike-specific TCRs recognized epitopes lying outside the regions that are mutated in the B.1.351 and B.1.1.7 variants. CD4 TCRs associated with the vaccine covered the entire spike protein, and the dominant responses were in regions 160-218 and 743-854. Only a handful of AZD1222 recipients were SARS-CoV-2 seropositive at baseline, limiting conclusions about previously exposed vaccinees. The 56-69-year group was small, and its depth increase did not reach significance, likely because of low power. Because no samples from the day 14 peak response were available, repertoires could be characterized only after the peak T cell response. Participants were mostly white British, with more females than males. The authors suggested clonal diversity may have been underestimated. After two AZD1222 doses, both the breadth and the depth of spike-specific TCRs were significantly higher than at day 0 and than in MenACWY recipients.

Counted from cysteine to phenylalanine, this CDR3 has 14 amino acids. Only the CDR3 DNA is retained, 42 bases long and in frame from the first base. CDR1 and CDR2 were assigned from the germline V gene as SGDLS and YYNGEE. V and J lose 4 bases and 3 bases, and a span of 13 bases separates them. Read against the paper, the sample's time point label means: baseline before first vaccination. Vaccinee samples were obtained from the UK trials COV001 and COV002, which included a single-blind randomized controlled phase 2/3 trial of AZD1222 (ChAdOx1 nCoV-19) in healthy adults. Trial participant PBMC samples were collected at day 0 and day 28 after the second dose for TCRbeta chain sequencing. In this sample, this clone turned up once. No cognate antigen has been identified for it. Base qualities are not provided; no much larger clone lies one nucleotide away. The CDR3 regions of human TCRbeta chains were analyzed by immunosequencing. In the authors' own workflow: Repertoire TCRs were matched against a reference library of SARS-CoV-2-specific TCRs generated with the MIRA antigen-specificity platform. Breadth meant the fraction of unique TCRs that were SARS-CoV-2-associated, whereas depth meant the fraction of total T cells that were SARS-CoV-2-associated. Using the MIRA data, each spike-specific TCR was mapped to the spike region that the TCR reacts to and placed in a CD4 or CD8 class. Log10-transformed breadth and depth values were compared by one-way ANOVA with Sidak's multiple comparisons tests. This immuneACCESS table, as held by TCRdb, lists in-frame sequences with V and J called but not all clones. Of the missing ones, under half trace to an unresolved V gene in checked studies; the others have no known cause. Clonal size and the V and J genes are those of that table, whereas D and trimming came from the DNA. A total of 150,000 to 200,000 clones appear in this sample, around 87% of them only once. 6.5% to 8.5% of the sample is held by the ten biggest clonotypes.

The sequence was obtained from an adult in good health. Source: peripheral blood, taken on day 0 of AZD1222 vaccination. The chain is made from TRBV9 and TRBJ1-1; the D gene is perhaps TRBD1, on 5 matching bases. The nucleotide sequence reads TGTGCCAGCAGCCCAACCCCAGGGTACACTGAAGCTTTCTTT. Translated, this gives CASSPTPGYTEAFF.